These 21 T cell receptor beta chains were sequenced from one sample in a study of blood T cell repertoires in COVID-19. Generated by immunoSEQ multiplex PCR, the TCRdb table keeps only in-frame clones and is missing some. The sample contains roughly 73,000 clones, roughly 81% of which appear only once. Source material: peripheral blood. The receptors were sampled from a woman between 65 and 79 years old with acute or convalescent COVID-19.

The genes are TRBV30 and TRBJ2-7; 7 nucleotides align to TRBD2. Germline CDR1 reads GTSNPN; CDR2 reads SVGIG (reference sequence). The CDR3 is made up of 13 amino acids. Trimming cost V 3 bases and J 4 bases; bases outside gene matches: 6. CDR3 region: CAWRLAGVYEQYF. Here the CDR3 DNA reads TGTGCCTGGAGGCTGGCGGGAGTTTACGAGCAGTACTTC.

J is TRBJ1-5 and V is TRBV5-1, with TRBD1 matching over 10 bases. The CDR3 spans 15 residues. Germline assignment: CDR1 SGHRS and CDR2 YFSETQ. Losses at the gene ends were 4 bases for V and 6 bases for J; bases not matched to a gene: 7. DNA of the CDR3: TGCGCCAGCAGCCCCGGGACAGGGGTGCCTCAGCCCCAGCATTTT. This sequence encodes CASSPGTGVPQPQHF.

The gene calls are TRBV11-2 and TRBJ2-7; 7 bases align to TRBD1. After removal of 5 bases from V and 5 bases from J, the junction contained 15 bases not matched to a gene. The CDR3 has 16 residues. Germline V lookup: CDR1 SGHAT, CDR2 FQNNGV. This CDR3 reads CASSPGGRGSVHEQYF. The CDR3, as DNA: TGTGCCAGCAGCCCTGGGGGCAGGGGGAGTGTCCACGAGCAGTACTTC.

This clone has a single count. The V call is TRBV6-4, the J call TRBJ2-1, with 9 positions matching TRBD2. The CDR3 spans 16 residues. Unmatched junction bases numbered 8, after V lost 5 bases and J lost 3 bases. Germline V CDR1 and CDR2: MRHNA, SNTAGT. The CDR3 DNA sequence: TGTGCCAGCAGTCGCGGGAGGGCCGTTGACTACAATGAGCAGTTCTTC. Translated: CASSRGRAVDYNEQFF.

V and J are TRBV4-2 and TRBJ2-1; 10 bases are a match to TRBD2. The CDR3 runs to 19 residues. CDR1 and CDR2 (germline): LGHNA, YNFKEQ. J was trimmed by 7 bases and V by 0 bases; bases with no gene match: 15. The DNA for the CDR3 is TGTGCCAGCAGCCAAGAAGTTAGAGCGGGAGGGCCTGCGGGTAATGAGCAGTTCTTC. Amino acids: CASSQEVRAGGPAGNEQFF.

This rearrangement joins TRBV10-2 to TRBJ2-1; TRBD2 agrees at 11 bases. Trimming removed 6 bases from V and 1 base from J; junction bases left unmatched: 5. CDR1 is WSHSY, CDR2 SAAADI, per germline. The CDR3 runs to 16 residues. The CDR3 reads CASRVAGGLSYNEQFF. CDR3 in DNA: TGCGCCAGCAGGGTAGCGGGAGGGTTATCCTACAATGAGCAGTTCTTC.

The chain is built from TRBV7-9 and TRBJ2-2; D is possibly TRBD2 (7 bases). Germline V gene lookup returns CDR1 SEHNR and CDR2 FQNEAQ (reference sequence). Trimming cost V 4 bases and J 3 bases, with 12 bases left between them. The CDR3 contains 15 residues. For the CDR3, the DNA is TGTGCCAGCAGCTCCGGGGGGCCGTACACCGGGGAGCTGTTTTTT. Residues: CASSSGGPYTGELFF.

Here the CDR3 reads CASSLRGGQGNEKLFF. As DNA, the CDR3 is TGTGCCAGCAGTTTACGGGGTGGACAGGGGAATGAAAAACTGTTTTTT. The chain carries TRBV28 and TRBJ1-4; 9 nucleotides align to TRBD1. The CDR3 extends over 16 amino acids. V lost 2 bases to trimming and J lost 5 bases; unmatched junction nucleotides: 6. Germline V gene sequence: CDR1 MDHEN, CDR2 SYDVKM.

This chain connects TRBV24-1 to TRBJ2-7, with D maybe TRBD1 (8 bases). The CDR3 is made up of 15 amino acids. Germline assignment: CDR1 KGHDR and CDR2 SFDVKD. The V and J ends lost 3 bases and 2 bases respectively, with 13 bases between them. The CDR3 reads CATSDTGGGTYEQYF. Written as DNA, the CDR3 is TGTGCCACCAGTGATACAGGGGGGGGAACCTACGAGCAGTACTTC.

The chain uses TRBV6-5 and TRBJ2-1; TRBD1 is a possible D gene (5 bases). The CDR3 is 15 residues long. Trimming left V 8 bases short and J 2 bases short, with 16 bases between. CDR1 MNHEY and CDR2 SVGAGI come from the germline V gene. The CDR3 DNA is TGTGCCAGCCCACAAGGGGCCCAACCCTACAATGAGCAGTTCTTC. This encodes CASPQGAQPYNEQFF.

The J gene is TRBJ1-1, the V gene TRBV28, with D perhaps TRBD1 (6 bases). This CDR3 is 14 amino acids long. The ends were cut back, 5 bases at V and 1 base at J, with 11 bases in the middle. Germline CDR1 and CDR2: MDHEN and SYDVKM. The CDR3 protein is CASSPRQENTEAFF. The CDR3 coding sequence is TGTGCCAGCAGTCCCAGACAGGAGAACACTGAAGCTTTCTTT.

V and J are TRBV5-5 and TRBJ2-4; 10 bases align to TRBD1. The CDR3 has 14 residues. CDR1 is SGHKS, CDR2 YYEKEE, per germline (reference sequence). Trimming cost V 4 bases and J 8 bases; bases outside gene matches: 6. In DNA, the CDR3 is TGTGCCAGCAGCCCGGGACAGGGGTTAGACATTCAGTACTTC. As protein: CASSPGQGLDIQYF. The variable domain in full, completed from reference TRBV5-5 and TRBJ2-4, reads DAGVTQSPTHLIKTRGQQVTLRCSPISGHKSVSWYQQVLGQGPQFIFQYYEKEERGRGNFPDRFSARQFPNYSSELNVNALLLGDSALYLCASSPGQGLDIQYFGAGTRLSVL.

The rearrangement links TRBV18 to TRBJ1-2, with D perhaps TRBD1 (6 bases). Germline V lookup: CDR1 KGHSH, CDR2 LQKENI. The CDR3 sequence is 13 residues long. The V end was cut by 3 bases, the J end by 4 bases, with 9 bases between. The CDR3: CASSPTGSYGYTF. The CDR3 nucleotides are TGTGCCAGCTCACCCACAGGGTCCTATGGCTACACCTTC.

Only one count was recorded for this clone. This chain connects TRBV4-1 to TRBJ1-5, with a weak D call TRBD1 (5 bases). This CDR3 is 16 amino acids long. V was trimmed by 0 bases and J by 4 bases, leaving 13 bases between them. CDR1 MGHRA and CDR2 YSYEKL come from the germline V gene. For the CDR3, the DNA is TGCGCCAGCAGCCAAGAGGGGCTTAGGGGTAATCAGCCCCAGCATTTT. This gives the protein CASSQEGLRGNQPQHF.

This clone appeared once. CDR3 sequence: CASSQDRAGGTEAFF. In nucleotides, the CDR3 is TGCGCCAGCAGCCAAGATCGGGCCGGGGGGACTGAAGCTTTCTTT. J is TRBJ1-1 and V is TRBV4-1, with a tentative D call TRBD1 (5 bases). V lost 0 bases and J 5 bases, leaving 13 bases between the germline ends. This CDR3 has 15 residues. Germline V CDR1 and CDR2: MGHRA, YSYEKL.

A word on this clone: Other DNA variants within this sample encode the same CDR3. The CDR3 sequence is CASSLFNEQYF. CDR3 coding DNA: TGTGCCAGCAGCTTGTTTAACGAGCAGTACTTC. The V and J genes are TRBV5-6 and TRBJ2-7, with no clear D. Germline V gives CDR1 SGHDT, CDR2 YYEEEE. V lost 1 base and J 5 bases, leaving 4 bases between the germline ends. The CDR3 sequence is 11 residues long.

The chain joins TRBV27 to TRBJ2-2; tentatively, D is TRBD2 (6 bases). The germline V gene encodes CDR1 MNHEY and CDR2 SMNVEV (reference sequence). The CDR3 spans 19 residues. V gave up 4 bases and J gave up 5 bases, with 26 bases separating them. The CDR3 here is CASSSHSGGIGLTTGELFF. Written as DNA, the CDR3 is TGTGCCAGCAGTTCCCATAGTGGCGGGATCGGCCTCACTACCGGGGAGCTGTTTTTT.

The chain combines TRBV19 with TRBJ1-5, with D perhaps matching TRBD1 (5 bases). The CDR3 runs 15 residues. V was pared by 4 bases and J by 6 bases, with 16 bases between. The germline gives CDR1 LNHDA, CDR2 SQIVND (reference sequence). In DNA form, the CDR3 reads TGTGCCAGTAGTACAACCCGCGGGGGAGGTCAGCCCCAGCATTTT. Encoded protein: CASSTTRGGGQPQHF.

The genes are TRBV5-1 and TRBJ1-1, with TRBD1 identical over 7 bases. The CDR3 is 14 amino acids. V dropped 4 bases and J dropped 1; count of bases not matched to a gene: 4. Looked up from germline, CDR1 is SGHRS and CDR2 is YFSETQ. In nucleotides, the CDR3 is TGCGCCAGCAGCCGGGACAGTACGAACACTGAAGCTTTCTTT. Translation gives CASSRDSTNTEAFF. Based on the CDR3 plus reference TRBV5-1 and TRBJ1-1, the full variable domain is KAGVTQTPRYLIKTRGQQVTLSCSPISGHRSVSWYQQTPGQGLQFLFEYFSETQRNKGNFPGRFSGRQFSNSRSEMNVSTLELGDSALYLCASSRDSTNTEAFFGQGTRLTVV.

Notes on this clone: Within the sample, other DNA sequences also encode this same CDR3. This sequence joins TRBV5-1 and TRBJ1-1; 8 bases line up with TRBD1. CDR1 and CDR2 from the germline V gene are SGHRS and YFSETQ. The CDR3 extends over 15 amino acids. Trimming took 0 bases from V and 0 from J; bases not matched to a gene: 1. This chain's CDR3 is CASSLATGVNTEAFF. The CDR3 coding sequence is TGCGCCAGCAGCTTGGCGACAGGGGTGAACACTGAAGCTTTCTTT. Full variable domain (missing parts from reference TRBV5-1 and TRBJ1-1): KAGVTQTPRYLIKTRGQQVTLSCSPISGHRSVSWYQQTPGQGLQFLFEYFSETQRNKGNFPGRFSGRQFSNSRSEMNVSTLELGDSALYLCASSLATGVNTEAFFGQGTRLTVV.

The chain combines TRBV27 with TRBJ2-5; a weak D match, TRBD1 (5 bases). Germline lookup yields CDR1 MNHEY and CDR2 SMNVEV (reference sequence). The CDR3 spans 15 residues. V was pared by 6 bases and J by 5 bases, with 19 bases between. The CDR3 DNA reads as TGTGCCAGCAGGACAATCAGGGATTTTCGGGAGACCCAGTACTTC. Amino acid sequence: CASRTIRDFRETQYF.